The 18 T cell receptor beta chains reported below all come from one sample, sequenced in a study of shared clonotypes between healthy human individuals. Generated by immunoSEQ multiplex PCR, the TCRdb table keeps only in-frame clones and is missing some. The sample contains around 2,000,000 clones, just under 95% of which appear only once. The naive CD8 fraction comprised CD45RO-negative cells positively selected for CCR7 and excluded terminally differentiated effector memory CD45RA+ cells. The sequencing input was naive CD8+ T cells sorted from blood. The source of these receptors is a man younger than 35 in good health.

The chain links TRBV15 to TRBJ1-5; tentative D call: TRBD1 (5 bases). The CDR3 spans 15 residues. Trimming cost V 5 bases and J 3 bases, with 14 bases left between them. Germline V gene sequence: CDR1 LNHNV, CDR2 YYDKDF (reference sequence). CDR3 nucleotides: TGTGCCACCAGCGCACAACAGGAGTTCAATCAGCCCCAGCATTTT. Translating gives CATSAQQEFNQPQHF. Using reference TRBV15 and TRBJ1-5 for the parts outside the CDR3, the full variable domain is DAMVIQNPRYQVTQFGKPVTLSCSQTLNHNVMYWYQQKSSQAPKLLFHYYDKDFNNEADTPDNFQSRRPNTSFCFLDIRSPGLGDTAMYLCATSAQQEFNQPQHFGDGTRLSIL.

A note on this clone: An end of the junction differs from the germline gene, which may be a read error. V is TRBV11-2 and J is TRBJ2-5, with D tentatively TRBD1 (7 bases). Germline assignment: CDR1 SGHAT and CDR2 FQNNGV. The CDR3 is made up of 15 amino acids. The CDR3 spells CANSPGGGGGETQYF. The CDR3, as DNA: TGTGCCAACAGCCCCGGAGGAGGGGGCGGAGAGACCCAGTACTTC.

The genes are TRBV7-6 and TRBJ1-1, with TRBD1 identical over 7 bases. V trimming: 1 base; J trimming: 0 bases; junction bases outside the gene matches: 2. Germline V gene data show CDR1 as SGHVS and CDR2 as FNYEAQ. This CDR3 is built from 15 residues. The chain's CDR3 is CASSLEDRLNTEAFF. The CDR3 nucleotides read TGTGCCAGCAGCTTAGAGGACAGGCTGAACACTGAAGCTTTCTTT. Complete variable domain (other parts from reference TRBV7-6 and TRBJ1-1): GAGVSQSPRYKVTKRGQDVALRCDPISGHVSLYWYRQALGQGPEFLTYFNYEAQQDKSGLPNDRFSAERPEGSISTLTIQRTEQRDSAMYRCASSLEDRLNTEAFFGQGTRLTVV.

The chain combines TRBV18 with TRBJ2-7, with D possibly matching TRBD1 (7 bases). Between the trimmed V and J ends, which lost 3 bases and 7 bases, there was a span of 10 bases. This CDR3 has 12 amino acids. Per the germline V gene, CDR1 is KGHSH and CDR2 is LQKENI. The chain's CDR3 is CASSPTGREQYF. For the CDR3, the DNA is TGTGCCAGCTCACCGACAGGGAGGGAGCAGTACTTC.

This rearrangement joins TRBV13 to TRBJ2-5; D gene unclear. CDR3 size: 16 residues. The germline CDR1 and CDR2 sequences are PRHDT and FYEKMQ (reference sequence). Deletions cut 5 bases from V and 5 bases from J, with 21 bases between. CDR3 residues: CASSLAVWGGRETQYF. CDR3 bases: TGTGCCAGCAGCCTCGCGGTTTGGGGTGGCAGGGAGACCCAGTACTTC.

The J gene is TRBJ2-3, the V gene TRBV2; the match to TRBD1 covers 7 bases. Trimming cost V 7 bases and J 2 bases; bases outside gene matches: 3. CDR1 is SNHLY and CDR2 is FYNNEI in the germline V gene. This CDR3 comprises 13 residues. The CDR3 DNA is TGTGCCAGCAAGGACAGGATCACAGATACGCAGTATTTT. It codes for CASKDRITDTQYF.

V is TRBV6-5 and J is TRBJ2-3; 8 positions match TRBD2. J lost 13 bases, V lost 2 bases, and 2 bases had no gene match. CDR1 is MNHEY, CDR2 SVGAGI, per germline. This CDR3 contains 11 residues. The CDR3 spells CASSYGGLEYF. CDR3 DNA sequence: TGTGCCAGCAGTTACGGGGGACTAGAGTATTTT.

The chain links TRBV5-1 to TRBJ2-3; 7 nucleotides line up with TRBD1. From germline, CDR1 is SGHRS and CDR2 YFSETQ. J lost 0 bases, V lost 3 bases, and 13 bases had no gene match. The CDR3 runs to 18 residues. The CDR3 coding sequence is TGCGCCAGCAGCTGGCGACAGGGCGGGCCCCATAGCACAGATACGCAGTATTTT. This codes for CASSWRQGGPHSTDTQYF.

The genes are TRBV4-3 and TRBJ1-3; 7 positions match TRBD1. The ends lost 0 bases at V and 2 bases at J; junction bases unmatched: 4. CDR1 is LGHNA, CDR2 YSLEER, per germline. This CDR3 spans 16 amino acids. For the CDR3, the DNA is TGCGCCAGCAGCCAAGATCGACAGGGCGCTGGAAACACCATATATTTT. Translating gives CASSQDRQGAGNTIYF.

This rearrangement joins TRBV28 to TRBJ2-3; D possibly corresponds to TRBD1 (6 bases). Trimming pared 3 bases from V and 5 bases from J, leaving 9 bases between. Germline lookup yields CDR1 MDHEN and CDR2 SYDVKM. This CDR3 is built from 13 residues. CDR3: CASSLATGDTQYF. The CDR3 DNA reads TGTGCCAGCAGTTTGGCGACAGGAGATACGCAGTATTTT.

The CDR3 reads CASSRSGSNQPQHF. CDR3 nucleotides: TGTGCCAGCAGTAGGTCCGGTAGCAATCAGCCCCAGCATTTT. J is TRBJ1-5 and V is TRBV27, with D uncertain. This CDR3 comprises 14 residues. Germline V lookup: CDR1 MNHEY, CDR2 SMNVEV (reference sequence). V lost 5 bases and J lost 0, with 8 bases in between.

Concerning this clone itself: The same CDR3 also results from other DNA sequences found in this sample. The chain is built from TRBV19 and TRBJ1-1; the D is unclear. From germline, CDR1 is LNHDA and CDR2 SQIVND (reference sequence). The CDR3 is 14 residues long. Trimming pared 1 base from V and 3 bases from J, leaving 9 bases between. The CDR3 DNA sequence: TGTGCCAGTAGTATAGGAGAGGGTGACACTGAAGCTTTCTTT. Protein: CASSIGEGDTEAFF.

In this sample, this clone turned up a few times. J is TRBJ1-3 and V is TRBV7-3, with TRBD1 as a possible D gene (6 bases). From germline, CDR1 is SGHTA and CDR2 FQGTGA. V was clipped by 5 bases and J by 2 bases, with 16 bases between them. This CDR3 region has 16 residues. The CDR3 loop reads CASSPEGEGTGNTIYF. In nucleotides, the CDR3 is TGTGCCAGCAGCCCCGAGGGGGAGGGCACTGGAAACACCATATATTTT.

This chain connects TRBV5-4 to TRBJ2-7; 8 bases are shared with TRBD1. CDR1 is SGHNT, CDR2 YYREEE, per germline (reference sequence). V lost 1 base and J lost 0; bases outside the gene matches: 3. The CDR3 runs to 15 residues. Here the CDR3 DNA reads TGTGCCAGCAGCTTGCACGGACAGGGCTCCTACGAGCAGTACTTC. Protein sequence: CASSLHGQGSYEQYF.

The chain couples TRBV19 to TRBJ1-5; 9 nucleotides align to TRBD1. The CDR3 consists of 14 residues. V trimming: 5 bases; J trimming: 7 bases; junction bases outside the gene matches: 6. The germline CDR1 and CDR2 sequences are LNHDA and SQIVND (reference sequence). CDR3 residues: CASSSTGGYQPQHF. The CDR3 region has the DNA TGTGCCAGTAGTTCTACAGGGGGCTACCAGCCCCAGCATTTT.

The chain has TRBV9 and TRBJ2-1, with 7 bases matching TRBD2. The germline V gene encodes CDR1 SGDLS and CDR2 YYNGEE. V lost 4 bases to trimming and J lost 5 bases; unmatched junction nucleotides: 15. CDR3 length: 17 residues. The CDR3 sequence: CASSPSLAASYDNEQFF. The CDR3 DNA reads TGTGCCAGCAGCCCGAGTCTAGCGGCCTCCTACGACAATGAGCAGTTCTTC.

The V and J genes are TRBV13 and TRBJ2-7, with a possible D match to TRBD2 (6 bases). Germline CDR1 reads PRHDT; CDR2 reads FYEKMQ (reference sequence). The CDR3 totals 14 residues. With 1 base removed from V and 2 bases from J, the gap between germline ends came to 9 bases. The CDR3 spells CASSLAGSTYEQYF. CDR3 nucleotides: TGTGCCAGCAGCTTAGCCGGGAGCACCTACGAGCAGTACTTC.

The rearrangement uses TRBV5-1 and TRBJ1-3; TRBD1 is a possible D gene (6 bases). V was pared by 8 bases and J by 4 bases, with 22 bases between. CDR1 is SGHRS and CDR2 is YFSETQ in the germline V gene. The CDR3 is made up of 16 amino acids. CDR3 sequence reads: CASSDHRVASGNTIYF. The DNA for the CDR3 is TGCGCCAGTTCCGACCACAGGGTCGCCAGCGGAAACACCATATATTTT. The whole variable domain, remainder taken from reference TRBV5-1 and TRBJ1-3, is KAGVTQTPRYLIKTRGQQVTLSCSPISGHRSVSWYQQTPGQGLQFLFEYFSETQRNKGNFPGRFSGRQFSNSRSEMNVSTLELGDSALYLCASSDHRVASGNTIYFGEGSWLTVV.